This entry lists 22 T cell receptor beta chains sequenced from one sample in a study of spatial heterogeneity in lung cancer. MiXCR, applied by TCRdb to the 5' RACE reads, yields one record per CDR3 protein. The table has over 6,500 distinct CDR3 sequences, roughly 3.7% seen once. Time point specified: sample taken at primary tumor resection. TCRs were sequenced from unsorted whole RNA of tumor, nontumor lung or PBMC. The sequenced sample was normal lung tissue next to the tumor, obtained at surgery. The receptor source for this set is a female donor with early-stage non-small cell lung cancer.

This clonotype was picked up many times. This beta chain appears as a stray read in a library generated for alpha chains; its size is not informative. The chain is built from TRBV6-2 or TRBV6-3 and TRBJ1-1, with D perhaps TRBD1 (5 bases). This CDR3 is built from 14 residues. Trimming shortened V by 2 bases and J by 1 base, and 8 bases separated the two germline ends. The V gene's germline CDR1 is MNHEY and CDR2 SVGEGT. CDR3: CASSYRTRNTEAFF. The CDR3 DNA is TGTGCCAGCAGTTACAGGACACGGAACACTGAAGCTTTCTTT.

Comment on this clonotype: This beta chain turned up in a library designed for alpha chains; as an off-target read, its abundance says little. The rearrangement uses TRBV5-1 and TRBJ2-2, with 16 bases matching TRBD2. CDR1 is SGHRS and CDR2 is YFSETQ in the germline V gene. Germline trimming cut 0 bases from V and 3 bases from J; bases unmatched to any gene: 11. The CDR3 loop spans 21 amino acids. CDR3 nucleotide sequence: TGCGCCAGCAGCTTGGCCTTCCTGGGACTAGCGGGAGGGCCCGACACCGGGGAGCTGTTTTTT. Translated: CASSLAFLGLAGGPDTGELFF.

This clonotype was recorded many times. A library prepared for alpha chains yielded this beta chain as an off-target read; its size is of little meaning. The chain carries TRBV5-1 and TRBJ2-7; the match to TRBD1 covers 8 bases. Unmatched junction bases numbered 12, after V lost 4 bases and J lost 6 bases. The CDR3 has 15 amino acids. Germline V gene sequence: CDR1 SGHRS, CDR2 YFSETQ. The CDR3 region has the DNA TGCGCCAGCAGCCCGGGGAGTACAGGGGGAGGCGAGCAGTACTTC. It codes for CASSPGSTGGGEQYF.

This clonotype is labeled as medium-sized. This beta chain appears as a stray read in a library generated for alpha chains; its size is not informative. This sequence joins TRBV5-6 and TRBJ2-5; 11 nucleotides line up with TRBD2. The CDR3 is 14 amino acids. Germline CDR1 is SGHDT and CDR2 is YYEEEE. The J segment lost 8 bases and the V segment lost 3 bases, leaving 6 bases of the junction unmatched. This CDR3 reads CASSSTSGGDTQYF. The DNA for the CDR3 is TGTGCCAGCAGCTCTACTAGCGGGGGCGACACCCAGTACTTC.

This clonotype was recorded many times. This beta chain is off target for a library built for alpha chains, so its abundance means little. The chain is built from TRBV14 and TRBJ2-2; 10 bases fit TRBD2. After removal of 3 bases from V and 3 bases from J, the junction contained 10 bases not matched to a gene. There are 18 residues in the CDR3. Germline V gives CDR1 SGHDN, CDR2 FVKESK. The CDR3 sequence: CASSQRRASGGYTGELFF. The CDR3 DNA follows: TGTGCCAGCAGCCAGAGGCGGGCTAGCGGGGGATACACCGGGGAGCTGTTTTTT.

Points on this clonotype: This beta chain is a stray sequence in a library constructed for alpha chains; its clone size is not meaningful. The chain employs TRBV12-3 or TRBV12-4 and TRBJ2-2; D may be TRBD1 (5 bases). Trimming shortened V by 10 bases and J by 4 bases, and 16 bases separated the two germline ends. This CDR3 has 14 amino acids. The CDR3 here is CATNTGVGTGELFF. CDR3 nucleotides: TGTGCCACCAACACAGGAGTTGGCACCGGGGAGCTGTTTTTT.

This clonotype was seen at least ten times. Because this beta chain is a stray read in a library intended to capture alpha chains, its abundance should not be given much weight. V is TRBV13 and J is TRBJ1-1; 7 nucleotides line up with TRBD1. The length of the CDR3 is 13 residues. V shed 4 bases and J 5 bases; nucleotides not matched to a gene: 4. CDR1 is PRHDT and CDR2 is FYEKMQ in the germline V gene (reference sequence). CDR3 sequence (DNA): TGTGCCAGCAGCTCCAACAGGGGAACTGAAGCTTTCTTT. Translating it yields CASSSNRGTEAFF.

Within the sample, this clonotype is medium-sized. Since the library was made to target alpha chains, this beta chain is a stray read and its abundance is not meaningful. The chain joins TRBV20-1 to TRBJ2-3; D not certain. The CDR3 is 13 amino acids. CDR1 is DFQATT, CDR2 SNEGSKA, per germline (reference sequence). The V end lost 8 bases, the J end lost 0 bases, and 12 bases lay between the germline ends. The CDR3 DNA reads TGCAGTCCAAAGGACCCGAGCACAGATACGCAGTATTTT. It yields the protein CSPKDPSTDTQYF.

By sample fraction, this clonotype is medium-sized. Since it is a stray read in a library aimed at alpha chains, this beta chain has a size that is not meaningful. V and J are TRBV10-3 and TRBJ2-7, with 8 bases matching TRBD1. J gave up 7 bases and V 7 bases, and 6 bases lay outside the gene matches. This CDR3 has 12 amino acids. Germline CDR1 and CDR2: ENHRY and SYGVKD. The CDR3: CAITPDREEQYF. In DNA form, the CDR3 reads TGTGCCATCACCCCGGACAGGGAGGAGCAGTACTTC.

In this sample, this clonotype is medium-sized. This beta chain appears as a stray read in a library generated for alpha chains; its size is not informative. CDR3 bases: TGTGCCAGCAGTTTAGCCTCTGGGGGCCGCTATCAGCCCCAGCATTTT. As protein: CASSLASGGRYQPQHF. This chain joins TRBV12-3 or TRBV12-4 and TRBJ1-5, with D possibly TRBD1 on 6 matching bases. The CDR3 runs to 16 residues. Trimming shortened V by 0 bases and J by 5 bases, and 14 bases separated the two germline ends.

This clonotype has more than one count but fewer than ten. This beta chain is an off-target read within a library intended for alpha chains, so its frequency means little. This rearrangement joins TRBV9 to TRBJ2-4; 10 positions match TRBD2. The CDR3 is made up of 14 amino acids. Trimming cost V 3 bases and J 7 bases; bases outside gene matches: 4. CDR1 SGDLS and CDR2 YYNGEE come from the germline V gene. CDR3 amino acids: CASSEGLATNIQYF. The CDR3 coding sequence is TGTGCCAGCAGCGAGGGACTAGCGACCAACATTCAGTACTTC.

This clonotype has just a few counts. One junction end does not reproduce the germline sequence, and a read error may be involved. With the library built for alpha chains, this beta chain is off target and its frequency is not meaningful. The chain uses TRBV14 and TRBJ2-7; 7 bases fit TRBD2. The CDR3 totals 17 residues. Looked up from germline, CDR1 is SGHDN and CDR2 is FVKESK. In DNA, the CDR3 is TGTGCCAGCAACCAAGGAAAGACTAGCACTGGACTGAGTGAGCAGTACTTC. Translated, it gives CASNQGKTSTGLSEQYF.

This clonotype is labeled as medium-sized. This beta chain slipped into a library made for alpha chains as a stray read, so its size is not meaningful. The chain is built from TRBV30 and TRBJ2-4; 7 bases agree with TRBD1. The CDR3 length is 14 residues. The J segment lost 4 bases and the V segment lost 3 bases, leaving 6 bases of the junction unmatched. Germline lookup yields CDR1 GTSNPN and CDR2 SVGIG (reference sequence). The CDR3 protein is CAWSTQGIKNIQYF. In DNA form, the CDR3 reads TGTGCCTGGAGCACACAGGGGATAAAAAACATTCAGTACTTC.

On this clonotype itself: The size of this beta chain means little, since it is a stray read in a library made for alpha chains. The CDR3 DNA reads TGTGCCAGCAGTCCGGGACGGGACTACAATGAGCAGTTCTTC. Translation gives CASSPGRDYNEQFF. The chain recombines TRBV12-3 or TRBV12-4 with TRBJ2-1; D may match TRBD1 or TRBD2 (5 bases each). V shed 5 bases and J shed 3 bases, with 11 bases lying between them. The CDR3 has 14 residues.

By share of the sample, this clonotype is medium-sized (0.01 to 0.1%). This beta chain lies outside the target of a library built for alpha chains; its clone size means little. The chain is built from TRBV20-1 and TRBJ1-2; no firm D call. In germline, CDR1 is DFQATT, CDR2 SNEGSKA (reference sequence). V lost 7 bases and J 4 bases, leaving 13 bases between the germline ends. This CDR3 has 12 residues. The CDR3 spells CSVRLAAYGYTF. DNA of the CDR3: TGCAGTGTTAGGTTGGCCGCCTATGGCTACACCTTC.

In its sample, this clonotype is medium-sized. In a library made to pick up alpha chains, this beta chain is a stray read with a size that means little. This chain uses TRBV7-2 with TRBJ2-5; 7 positions match TRBD2. Trimming at V came to 5 bases and at J to 0 bases, leaving 12 bases not matched to a gene. The CDR3 sequence is 17 residues long. Germline CDR1 and CDR2: SGHTA and FQGNSA. The CDR3 DNA reads as TGTGCCAGCAGCCGCGCGGGTGGCGGGGGAGACCAAGAGACCCAGTACTTC. Translation: CASSRAGGGGDQETQYF.

Many counts were recorded for this clonotype. Since the library was made to target alpha chains, this beta chain is a stray read and its abundance is not meaningful. V is TRBV6-6 and J is TRBJ1-1, with D uncertain. This CDR3 spans 14 amino acids. V was shortened by 6 bases and J by 1 base, with 12 bases between the two germline ends. Germline lookup yields CDR1 MNHNY and CDR2 SVGAGI (reference sequence). The CDR3 is CASRNRGSNTEAFF. The CDR3 coding sequence is TGTGCCAGCAGAAACCGTGGTTCGAACACTGAAGCTTTCTTT.

This clonotype was counted ten times or more. The library was built for alpha chains, so this beta chain is an off-target read and its size means little. The CDR3 region has the DNA TGTGCCAGCAGTTCCAGGCTCGAAGGGGATGGCTACACCTTC. Protein: CASSSRLEGDGYTF. V gene TRBV12-3 or TRBV12-4 combines with J gene TRBJ1-2; perhaps TRBD1 as D (5 bases). The CDR3 length is 14 residues. The germline V and J ends were trimmed by 4 bases and 6 bases, with 15 bases remaining between them.

This clonotype occurred many times. Within a library made for alpha chains, this beta chain is off target, and its count is uninformative. This chain uses TRBV7-2 with TRBJ2-1; TRBD1 or TRBD2 may be the D gene (5 bases each). This CDR3 has 19 amino acids. Germline V lookup: CDR1 SGHTA, CDR2 FQGNSA. Trimming cost V 1 base and J 5 bases, with 24 bases left between them. CDR3: CASSLDRPPLDGTDNEQFF. In DNA form, the CDR3 reads TGTGCCAGCAGCTTAGACAGGCCCCCCTTGGACGGGACGGACAATGAGCAGTTCTTC.

This clonotype appeared a few times. The library was designed around alpha chains, so this beta chain is a stray read whose abundance carries little weight. This sequence joins TRBV12-3 or TRBV12-4 and TRBJ1-1; D uncertain. V was pared by 1 base and J by 7 bases, with 16 bases between. The CDR3 is 15 amino acids. CDR3 amino acids: CASSLGLQKVDEAFF. The CDR3 coding sequence is TGTGCCAGCAGTTTAGGCTTACAGAAAGTGGATGAAGCTTTCTTT.

This clonotype has at least ten counts. The library was prepared for alpha chains; this beta chain is a stray read, so its frequency means little. The rearrangement links TRBV6-2 or TRBV6-3 to TRBJ2-7, with D possibly TRBD1 on 5 matching bases. Trimming took off 7 bases at V and 3 bases at J, with 16 bases between the two ends. CDR1 is MNHEY, CDR2 SVGEGT, per germline. CDR3 length: 14 amino acids. The CDR3 region has the DNA TGTGCCAGCACCCCTGGGGCAGTCCGCTACGAGCAGTACTTC. It yields the protein CASTPGAVRYEQYF.

Remarks on this clonotype: With the library built for alpha chains, this beta chain is off target and its frequency is not meaningful. This chain links TRBV7-9 with TRBJ2-7, with D perhaps matching TRBD1 (6 bases). V lost 6 bases and J lost 7, with 16 bases in between. The CDR3 runs to 13 residues. Germline V gives CDR1 SEHNR, CDR2 FQNEAQ (reference sequence). CDR3 in amino acids: CASSRQEVGEQYF. The CDR3 DNA sequence: TGTGCCAGCAGTCGACAGGAGGTAGGGGAGCAGTACTTC.